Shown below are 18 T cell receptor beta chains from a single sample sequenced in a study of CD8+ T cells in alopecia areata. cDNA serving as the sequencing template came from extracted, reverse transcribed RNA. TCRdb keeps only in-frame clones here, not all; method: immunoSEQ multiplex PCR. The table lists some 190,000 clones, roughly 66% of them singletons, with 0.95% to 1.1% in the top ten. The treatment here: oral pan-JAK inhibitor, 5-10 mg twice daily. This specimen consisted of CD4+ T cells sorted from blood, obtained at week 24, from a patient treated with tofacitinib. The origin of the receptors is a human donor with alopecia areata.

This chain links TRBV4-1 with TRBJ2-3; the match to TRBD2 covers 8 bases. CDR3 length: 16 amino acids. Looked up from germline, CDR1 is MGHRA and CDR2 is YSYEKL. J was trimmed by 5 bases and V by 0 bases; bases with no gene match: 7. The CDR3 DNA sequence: TGCGCCAGCAGCCAAGATCTGGTCGCGGGGGGAGATACGCAGTATTTT. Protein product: CASSQDLVAGGDTQYF.

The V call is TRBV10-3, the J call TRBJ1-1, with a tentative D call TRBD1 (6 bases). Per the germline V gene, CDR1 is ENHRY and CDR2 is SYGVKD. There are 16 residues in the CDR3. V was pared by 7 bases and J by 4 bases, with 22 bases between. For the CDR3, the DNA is TGTGCCATCACTAAATCGGCGGGGGGCAGAAGCACTGAAGCTTTCTTT. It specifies CAITKSAGGRSTEAFF.

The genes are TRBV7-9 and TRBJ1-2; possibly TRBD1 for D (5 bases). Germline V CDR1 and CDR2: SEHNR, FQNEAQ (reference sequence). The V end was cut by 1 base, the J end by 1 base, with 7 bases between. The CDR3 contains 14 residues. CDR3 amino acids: CASSLGGVNYGYTF. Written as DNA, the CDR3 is TGTGCCAGCAGCTTAGGAGGGGTTAACTATGGCTACACCTTC.

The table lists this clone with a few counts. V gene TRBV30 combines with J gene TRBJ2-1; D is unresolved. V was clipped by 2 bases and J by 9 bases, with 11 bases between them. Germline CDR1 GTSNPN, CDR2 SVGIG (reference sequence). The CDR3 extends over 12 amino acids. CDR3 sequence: CAWSILAGEQFF. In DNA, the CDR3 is TGTGCCTGGAGTATCTTAGCTGGTGAGCAGTTCTTC. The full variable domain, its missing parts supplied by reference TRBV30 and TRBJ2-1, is SQTIHQWPATLVQPVGSPLSLECTVEGTSNPNLYWYRQAAGRGLQLLFYSVGIGQISSEVPQNLSASRPQDRQFILSSKKLLLSDSGFYLCAWSILAGEQFFGPGTRLTVL.

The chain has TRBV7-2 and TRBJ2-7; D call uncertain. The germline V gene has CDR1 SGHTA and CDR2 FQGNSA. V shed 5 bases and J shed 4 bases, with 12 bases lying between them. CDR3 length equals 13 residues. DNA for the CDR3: TGTGCCAGCAGCCCTCAGGACGGATACGAGCAGTACTTC. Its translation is CASSPQDGYEQYF. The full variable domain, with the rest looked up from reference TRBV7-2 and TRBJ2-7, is GAGVSQSPSNKVTEKGKDVELRCDPISGHTALYWYRQSLGQGLEFLIYFQGNSAPDKSGLPSDRFSAERTGGSVSTLTIQRTQQEDSAVYLCASSPQDGYEQYFGPGTRLTVT.

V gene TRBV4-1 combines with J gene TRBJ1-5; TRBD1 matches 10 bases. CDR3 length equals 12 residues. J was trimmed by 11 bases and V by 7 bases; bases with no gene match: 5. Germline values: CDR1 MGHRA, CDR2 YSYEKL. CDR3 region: CASTKDRGSQHF. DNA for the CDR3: TGCGCCAGCACCAAGGACAGGGGGTCCCAGCATTTT.

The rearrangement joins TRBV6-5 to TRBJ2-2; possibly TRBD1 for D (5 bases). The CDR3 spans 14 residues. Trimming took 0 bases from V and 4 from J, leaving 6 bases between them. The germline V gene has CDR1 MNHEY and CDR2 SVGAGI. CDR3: CASSYSTVTGELFF. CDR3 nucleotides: TGTGCCAGCAGTTACTCGACAGTCACCGGGGAGCTGTTTTTT.

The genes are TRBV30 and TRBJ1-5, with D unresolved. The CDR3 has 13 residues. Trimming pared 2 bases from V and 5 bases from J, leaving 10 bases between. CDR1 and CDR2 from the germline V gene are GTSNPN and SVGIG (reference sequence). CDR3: CAWSPGVYQPQHF. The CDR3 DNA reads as TGTGCCTGGAGTCCCGGGGTGTATCAGCCCCAGCATTTT.

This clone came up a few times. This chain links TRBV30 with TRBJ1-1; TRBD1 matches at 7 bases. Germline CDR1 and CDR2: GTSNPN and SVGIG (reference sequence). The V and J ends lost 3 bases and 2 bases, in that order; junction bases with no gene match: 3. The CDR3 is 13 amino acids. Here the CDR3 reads CAWSHRGNTEAFF. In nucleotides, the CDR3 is TGTGCCTGGAGCCACAGGGGAAACACTGAAGCTTTCTTT.

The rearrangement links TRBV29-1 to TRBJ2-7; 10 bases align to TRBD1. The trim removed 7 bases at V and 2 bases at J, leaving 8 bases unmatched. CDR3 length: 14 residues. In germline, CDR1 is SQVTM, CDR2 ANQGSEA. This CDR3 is CSALRDRGPYEQYF. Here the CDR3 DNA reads TGCAGCGCCTTACGGGACAGGGGCCCCTACGAGCAGTACTTC.

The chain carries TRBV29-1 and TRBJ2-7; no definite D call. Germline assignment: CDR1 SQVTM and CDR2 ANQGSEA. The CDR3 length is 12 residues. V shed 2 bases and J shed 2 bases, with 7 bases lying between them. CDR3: CSVESQPYEQYF. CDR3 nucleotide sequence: TGCAGCGTTGAATCCCAGCCCTACGAGCAGTACTTC.

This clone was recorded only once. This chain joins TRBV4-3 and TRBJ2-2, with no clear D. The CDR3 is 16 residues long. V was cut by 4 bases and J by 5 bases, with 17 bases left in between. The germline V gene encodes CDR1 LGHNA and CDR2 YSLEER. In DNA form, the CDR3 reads TGCGCCAGCAGCCGGCAGGATCAGGCCCGAACCGGGGAGCTGTTTTTT. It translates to CASSRQDQARTGELFF.

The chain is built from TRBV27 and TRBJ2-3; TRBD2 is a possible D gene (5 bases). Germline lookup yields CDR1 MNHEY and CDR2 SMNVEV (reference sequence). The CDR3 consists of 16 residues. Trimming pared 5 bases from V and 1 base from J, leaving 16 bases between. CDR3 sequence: CASSPYRWGGTDTQYF. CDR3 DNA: TGTGCCAGCAGTCCCTATCGATGGGGAGGCACAGATACGCAGTATTTT.

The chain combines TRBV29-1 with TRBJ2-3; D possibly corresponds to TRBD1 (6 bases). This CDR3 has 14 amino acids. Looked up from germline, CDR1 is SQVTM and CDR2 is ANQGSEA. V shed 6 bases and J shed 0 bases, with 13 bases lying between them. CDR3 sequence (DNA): TGCAGCGTCCGGACAGATCCAAGCACAGATACGCAGTATTTT. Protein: CSVRTDPSTDTQYF.

The chain's CDR3 is CAWRWGATNTIYF. The DNA for the CDR3 is TGTGCCTGGAGATGGGGCGCGACGAACACCATATATTTT. The chain couples TRBV30 to TRBJ1-3; possible D gene TRBD1, 5 bases. V dropped 3 bases and J dropped 7 bases, with 13 bases sitting between them. The CDR3 has 13 amino acids. The germline V gene encodes CDR1 GTSNPN and CDR2 SVGIG (reference sequence).

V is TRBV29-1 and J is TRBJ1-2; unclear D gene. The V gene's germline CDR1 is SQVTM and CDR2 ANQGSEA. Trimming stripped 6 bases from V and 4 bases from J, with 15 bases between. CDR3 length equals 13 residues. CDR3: CSVAAALFYGYTF. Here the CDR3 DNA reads TGCAGCGTGGCCGCGGCCCTATTCTATGGCTACACCTTC.

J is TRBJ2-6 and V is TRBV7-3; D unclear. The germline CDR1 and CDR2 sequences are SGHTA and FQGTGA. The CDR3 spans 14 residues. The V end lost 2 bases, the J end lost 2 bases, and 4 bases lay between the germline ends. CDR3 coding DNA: TGTGCCAGCAGCTTATACCCTGGGGCCAACGTCCTGACTTTC. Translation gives CASSLYPGANVLTF.

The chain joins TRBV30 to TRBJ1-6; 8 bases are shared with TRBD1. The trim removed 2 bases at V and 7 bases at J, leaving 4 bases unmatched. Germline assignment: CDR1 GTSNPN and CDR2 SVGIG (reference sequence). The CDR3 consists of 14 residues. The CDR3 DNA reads TGTGCCTGGAGTCCGGGACAGGTGAATTCACCCCTCCACTTT. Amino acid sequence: CAWSPGQVNSPLHF. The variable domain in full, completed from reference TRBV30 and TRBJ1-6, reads SQTIHQWPATLVQPVGSPLSLECTVEGTSNPNLYWYRQAAGRGLQLLFYSVGIGQISSEVPQNLSASRPQDRQFILSSKKLLLSDSGFYLCAWSPGQVNSPLHFGNGTRLTVT.